This passage covers 15 T cell receptor beta chains from one sample sequenced in a study of T cell repertoires in cytomegalovirus infection. From the reads, TCRdb called clonotypes with MiXCR, one entry per CDR3 protein. The sample lists 290,000 or so distinct CDR3 sequences, 8% to 10% occurring once. Material: PBMCs. These receptors were taken from a human donor in good health (CMV status not recorded). Some clones in this sample may be carry-over from other donors' samples.

The sample holds a few counts of this clonotype. The chain couples TRBV20-1 to TRBJ2-4; possible D gene TRBD1, 5 bases. The germline CDR1 and CDR2 sequences are DFQATT and SNEGSKA (reference sequence). With 0 bases removed from V and 0 bases from J, the gap between germline ends came to 18 bases. CDR3 length: 18 residues. CDR3 loop: CSARDAGHPNIAKNIQYF. The CDR3 DNA reads TGCAGTGCTAGAGATGCTGGACACCCGAATATAGCCAAAAACATTCAGTACTTC.

This clonotype has just a few counts. The genes are TRBV20-1 and TRBJ1-1; D may be TRBD1 (5 bases). Trimming removed 6 bases at V and 0 bases at J, with 8 bases between. Germline CDR1 is DFQATT and CDR2 is SNEGSKA (reference sequence). This CDR3 has 12 residues. The CDR3 region is CSARQLNTEAFF. DNA of the CDR3: TGCAGTGCCAGACAGCTGAACACTGAAGCTTTCTTT.

This clonotype has more than one count but fewer than ten. V gene TRBV6-2 or TRBV6-3 combines with J gene TRBJ1-2; 9 bases agree with TRBD1. The germline V gene encodes CDR1 MNHEY and CDR2 SVGEGT. V shed 5 bases, J shed 6 bases, and the junction held 13 bases outside the gene matches. The CDR3 totals 16 residues. The CDR3 DNA reads as TGTGCCAGCAGTCGGAATCCGGGACAGGGTGTTAATGGCTACACCTTC. It codes for CASSRNPGQGVNGYTF.

This clonotype was seen at least ten times. The chain couples TRBV28 to TRBJ2-2; D unclear. The V and J ends lost 0 bases and 1 base respectively, with 6 bases between them. CDR3 size: 15 residues. The germline CDR1 and CDR2 sequences are MDHEN and SYDVKM. The CDR3 reads CASSLWVMNTGELFF. The CDR3, as DNA: TGTGCCAGCAGTTTATGGGTCATGAACACCGGGGAGCTGTTTTTT.

Ten or more counts support this clonotype. The chain recombines TRBV10-3 with TRBJ2-3; tentative D call: TRBD2 (7 bases). V lost 6 bases and J 3 bases, leaving 19 bases between the germline ends. Germline-derived CDR1 and CDR2 are ENHRY and SYGVKD. The CDR3 extends over 16 amino acids. The DNA of the CDR3 is TGTGCCATCAGCCCTAGGGGGGGGGGCCGGACAGATACGCAGTATTTT. The encoded protein is CAISPRGGGRTDTQYF.

This clonotype showed up many times. The CDR3: CASSPLEKMNTGELFF. The CDR3 DNA sequence: TGTGCCAGCTCACCTTTGGAGAAGATGAACACCGGGGAGCTGTTTTTT. The chain employs TRBV18 and TRBJ2-2; D gene ambiguous. V was trimmed by 3 bases and J by 1 base, leaving 12 bases between them. Germline V gene lookup returns CDR1 KGHSH and CDR2 LQKENI. This CDR3 region has 16 residues.

Ten or more counts support this clonotype. The chain is built from TRBV23-1 and TRBJ2-7; D gene uncertain. TRBV23-1 is known as an ORF, though its function is uncertain. The CDR3 totals 13 residues. The V gene lost 3 bases and the J gene lost 2 bases, with 8 bases spanning the gap. The CDR3 DNA sequence: TGCGCCAGCAGTCATGGCAGCCCCTACGAGCAGTACTTC. This translates into CASSHGSPYEQYF.

The gene calls are TRBV20-1 and TRBJ1-2; TRBD1 agrees at 7 bases. This CDR3 has 14 residues. V shed 6 bases, J shed 4 bases, and the junction held 11 bases outside the gene matches. The V gene's germline CDR1 is DFQATT and CDR2 SNEGSKA (reference sequence). The CDR3: CSANAGQTVYGYTF. For the CDR3, the DNA is TGCAGTGCCAACGCGGGACAGACAGTCTATGGCTACACCTTC.

This clonotype occurred many times. This chain connects TRBV28 to TRBJ2-3, with TRBD2 matching 8 bases. This CDR3 has 19 residues. Unmatched junction bases numbered 14, after V lost 3 bases and J lost 0 bases. Germline V gene sequence: CDR1 MDHEN, CDR2 SYDVKM. This chain's CDR3 is CASSLGVAGGIPSTDTQYF. The CDR3, as DNA: TGTGCCAGCAGTTTGGGGGTGGCGGGGGGCATCCCTAGCACAGATACGCAGTATTTT.

Ten or more counts support this clonotype. The chain has TRBV6-5 and TRBJ2-6; the D gene is possibly TRBD2 (6 bases). The CDR3 is 19 amino acids. Trimming removed 0 bases from V and 2 bases from J, with 17 bases in between. Per germline, CDR1 MNHEY and CDR2 SVGAGI. CDR3 coding DNA: TGTGCCAGCAGTTACTCGATTAATCCGGGGAGGCCTGGGGCCAACGTCCTGACTTTC. Translation: CASSYSINPGRPGANVLTF.

This chain uses TRBV5-6 with TRBJ2-7, with D perhaps matching TRBD2 (6 bases). Trimming took 5 bases from V and 0 from J, leaving 12 bases between them. This CDR3 has 14 residues. CDR1 and CDR2 from the germline V gene are SGHDT and YYEEEE. CDR3 protein: CASRGTFNSYEQYF. The CDR3 nucleotides read TGTGCCAGCAGGGGGACTTTCAACTCCTACGAGCAGTACTTC.

V gene TRBV29-1 combines with J gene TRBJ1-2, with TRBD1 as a possible D gene (5 bases). Trimming cost V 3 bases and J 14 bases, with 19 bases left between them. This CDR3 has 12 amino acids. CDR1 SQVTM and CDR2 ANQGSEA come from the germline V gene. CDR3 sequence: CSVERTGRRGTF. CDR3 nucleotide sequence: TGCAGCGTTGAGCGGACGGGACGTAGAGGGACCTTC.

This clonotype has a count of ten or more. The chain recombines TRBV12-3 or TRBV12-4 with TRBJ2-4; D possibly corresponds to TRBD1 (5 bases). The CDR3 is 13 amino acids. Trimming pared 6 bases from V and 6 bases from J, leaving 12 bases between. The CDR3 region is CASSTDSRNIQYF. CDR3 nucleotide sequence: TGTGCCAGCAGCACAGACAGCAGAAACATTCAGTACTTC.

This clonotype was seen at least ten times. The chain links TRBV7-6 to TRBJ2-7; the D is unclear. Trimming took 2 bases from V and 7 from J, leaving 9 bases between them. The CDR3 has 12 residues. Germline CDR1 and CDR2: SGHVS and FNYEAQ. The CDR3 region has the DNA TGTGCCAGCAGCTTAAACGGGTTTGAGCAGTACTTC. Translation: CASSLNGFEQYF.

This clonotype was recorded at least ten times. The rearrangement uses TRBV6-1 and TRBJ2-1; D ambiguous. Germline CDR1 MNHNS, CDR2 SASEGT. Trimming removed 0 bases from V and 3 bases from J, with 18 bases in between. This CDR3 is 18 amino acids long. In DNA form, the CDR3 reads TGTGCCAGCAGTGAAGCGTCCTTTGCTACTTACAACTACAATGAGCAGTTCTTC. Its translation: CASSEASFATYNYNEQFF.